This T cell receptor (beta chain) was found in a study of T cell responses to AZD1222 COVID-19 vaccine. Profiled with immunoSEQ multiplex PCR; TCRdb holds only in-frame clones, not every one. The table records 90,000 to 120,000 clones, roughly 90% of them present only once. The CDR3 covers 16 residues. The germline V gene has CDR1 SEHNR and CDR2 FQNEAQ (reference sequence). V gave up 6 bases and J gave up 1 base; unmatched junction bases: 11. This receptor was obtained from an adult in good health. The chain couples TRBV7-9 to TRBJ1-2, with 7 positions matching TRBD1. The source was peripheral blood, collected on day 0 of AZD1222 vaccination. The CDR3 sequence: CASSPRKGQINYGYTF. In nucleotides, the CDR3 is TGTGCCAGCAGTCCGAGAAAGGGACAGATTAACTATGGCTACACCTTC.